The sequence of this T cell receptor (beta chain) was determined in a study of Graves' ophthalmopathy and Graves' hyperthyroidism. Study-level points and caveats: In blood appeared most of the expanded thyroid clonotypes whose frequency exceeded 0.001.

This clonotype was seen at least ten times. As yet, its antigen is unknown. Orbital computed tomography, thyroid ultrasound, TRAb, serum thyroxine and clinical symptoms formed the basis of diagnosis. RNA transcripts yielded amplified TCR beta CDR3 regions. HTBI primers were used in a first-round RT-PCR, which preceded a second-round multiplex PCR. MiXCR, run by TCRdb on the multiplex PCR reads, gives a single entry per CDR3 protein. The sample shows over a million distinct CDR3 sequences, roughly two fifths of them seen only once. The sequence derives from an adult man with Graves' hyperthyroidism. The source material was peripheral blood or thyroid tissue (not recorded which).

CDR3 in amino acids: CATSRVRSSNQPQHF. The CDR3 DNA sequence: TGTGCCACCAGCAGAGTTCGGAGTAGCAATCAGCCCCAGCATTTT. V and J are TRBV15 and TRBJ1-5; D gene ambiguous. The CDR3 extends over 15 amino acids. V was shortened by 1 base and J by 0 bases, with 7 bases between the two germline ends. In germline, CDR1 is LNHNV, CDR2 YYDKDF (reference sequence). The whole variable domain, filled in from reference TRBV15 and TRBJ1-5, reads DAMVIQNPRYQVTQFGKPVTLSCSQTLNHNVMYWYQQKSSQAPKLLFHYYDKDFNNEADTPDNFQSRRPNTSFCFLDIRSPGLGDTAMYLCATSRVRSSNQPQHFGDGTRLSIL.